The 13 T cell receptor beta chains below come from one sample, sequenced in a study of cytomegalovirus exposure and HLA in healthy donors. Primers included in the PCR were 60 Vbeta and 13 Jbeta primers. Data came from immunoSEQ multiplex PCR; TCRdb stores just in-frame clones and leaves some out. Of about 220,000 clones listed, 80% to 85% are singletons. The sample was PBMCs. The source of these receptors is a boy aged 2-15 years in good health and CMV-seronegative.

DNA of the CDR3: TGTGCCAGCAGCCTCCCCTGGGGCGCCCACTACGAGCAGTACTTC. Encoded protein: CASSLPWGAHYEQYF. The chain joins TRBV11-2 to TRBJ2-7; tentative D call: TRBD1 (5 bases). Trimming cost V 5 bases and J 3 bases, with 17 bases left between them. Germline V lookup: CDR1 SGHAT, CDR2 FQNNGV. This CDR3 spans 15 amino acids.

The chain carries TRBV4-1 and TRBJ2-3; perhaps TRBD1 as D (5 bases). V was trimmed by 4 bases and J by 0 bases, leaving 17 bases between them. Germline assignment: CDR1 MGHRA and CDR2 YSYEKL. The CDR3 is made up of 17 amino acids. As DNA, the CDR3 is TGCGCCAGCAGCCGGGGCATTGTGGGGCTTAGCACAGATACGCAGTATTTT. This gives the protein CASSRGIVGLSTDTQYF.

The chain is built from TRBV29-1 and TRBJ2-1; TRBD2 matches at 13 bases. V shed 5 bases and J 3 bases; nucleotides not matched to a gene: 13. CDR3 length: 18 residues. Germline-derived CDR1 and CDR2 are SQVTM and ANQGSEA. CDR3 bases: TGCAGCGTTAAAGCGGGACTAGCGGGAACCCTTAACTACAATGAGCAGTTCTTC. It translates to CSVKAGLAGTLNYNEQFF.

This chain uses TRBV27 with TRBJ2-5; TRBD2 agrees at 12 bases. CDR1 MNHEY and CDR2 SMNVEV come from the germline V gene (reference sequence). The CDR3 consists of 14 residues. J lost 4 bases, V lost 5 bases, and 2 bases had no gene match. CDR3: CASSPGLAGETQYF. Here the CDR3 DNA reads TGTGCCAGCAGTCCGGGACTAGCGGGAGAGACCCAGTACTTC.

The chain joins TRBV5-7 to TRBJ1-2; D not certain. TRBV5-7 falls under the ORF class, with uncertain function. Deletions cut 0 bases from V and 4 bases from J, with 13 bases between. The CDR3 has 15 residues. As DNA, the CDR3 is TGTGCCAGCAGCTTGGGTTTAGAGGGCGTCTATGGCTACACCTTC. Translation: CASSLGLEGVYGYTF.

This clone was found a few times. CDR3 protein: CASSDRGHADTQYF. CDR3 sequence (DNA): TGTGCCAGCAGTGACAGGGGGCACGCAGATACGCAGTATTTT. The chain has TRBV6-1 and TRBJ2-3; 8 nucleotides match TRBD1. This CDR3 is built from 14 residues. The germline V gene has CDR1 MNHNS and CDR2 SASEGT. V was clipped by 3 bases and J by 4 bases; unmatched bases: 3.

The chain has TRBV19 and TRBJ1-5; TRBD1 might be the D (6 bases). Trimming cost V 4 bases and J 6 bases, with 13 bases left between them. Germline CDR1 is LNHDA and CDR2 is SQIVND (reference sequence). The CDR3 spans 14 residues. In DNA, the CDR3 is TGTGCCAGTAGTACAGACAGGAAGGTTCAGCCCCAGCATTTT. Protein: CASSTDRKVQPQHF.

The rearrangement uses TRBV19 and TRBJ1-5; no firm D call. CDR3 length: 14 residues. CDR1 is LNHDA, CDR2 SQIVND, per germline (reference sequence). V was clipped by 2 bases and J by 4 bases, with 9 bases between them. The CDR3 spells CASSIFYGNQPQHF. For the CDR3, the DNA is TGTGCCAGTAGTATATTTTACGGTAATCAGCCCCAGCATTTT.

The rearrangement links TRBV2 to TRBJ2-1, with D tentatively TRBD1 (8 bases). CDR3 length equals 21 residues. With 8 bases removed from V and 4 bases from J, the gap between germline ends came to 36 bases. CDR1 is SNHLY, CDR2 FYNNEI, per germline. As DNA, the CDR3 is TGTGCCAGCCGTATAAACCGGGACAGGCCAAGTGGGGGACTATCATACAATGAGCAGTTCTTC. Protein sequence: CASRINRDRPSGGLSYNEQFF.

Concerning this clone itself: The same CDR3 can be traced to other DNA sequences in this sample. J is TRBJ1-4 and V is TRBV9, with TRBD1 as a possible D gene (5 bases). CDR3 length equals 14 residues. Deletions cut 0 bases from V and 7 bases from J, with 10 bases between. CDR1 is SGDLS and CDR2 is YYNGEE in the germline V gene. The CDR3 DNA is TGTGCCAGCAGCGTAGGGCAGGGTGGTGAAAAACTGTTTTTT. Protein sequence: CASSVGQGGEKLFF.

V usage is TRBV6-4 and J usage is TRBJ1-2; no firm D call. The CDR3 extends over 13 amino acids. Deletions cut 6 bases from V and 4 bases from J, with 12 bases between. Per the germline V gene, CDR1 is MRHNA and CDR2 is SNTAGT. In DNA, the CDR3 is TGTGCCAGCAGGGGGAGAGGGAGCTATGGCTACACCTTC. This codes for CASRGRGSYGYTF.

The chain employs TRBV10-2 and TRBJ1-2, with a possible D match to TRBD1 (5 bases). Germline V gene data show CDR1 as WSHSY and CDR2 as SAAADI. Deletions cut 6 bases from V and 0 bases from J, with 11 bases between. This CDR3 region has 14 residues. CDR3 sequence reads: CASSTDTANYGYTF. For the CDR3, the DNA is TGCGCCAGCAGCACGGACACGGCTAACTATGGCTACACCTTC.

The J gene is TRBJ1-6, the V gene TRBV4-1; 7 bases fit TRBD1. V was clipped by 0 bases and J by 7 bases; unmatched bases: 3. Germline lookup yields CDR1 MGHRA and CDR2 YSYEKL. The CDR3 extends over 15 amino acids. Here the CDR3 DNA reads TGCGCCAGCAGCCAAGATCCGACAGGGAATTCACCCCTCCACTTT. Translating it yields CASSQDPTGNSPLHF.